Listed below are T cell receptor beta chains from one sample, sequenced in a study of blood T cell repertoires in COVID-19. TCRdb's copy holds only in-frame clones and misses some; the assay was immunoSEQ multiplex PCR. The table shows more than 70,000 clones, with roughly nine tenths occurring only once. Sequenced sample: peripheral blood. The receptors stem from a woman aged 18-29 years with acute or convalescent COVID-19. The CDR3 runs from the conserved cysteine through the conserved F or W. Fields, in order: D gene, CDR3 length, J gene, clone size, V gene, CDR3 DNA, CDR3 protein. D genes are given only for firm matches. A clone size is listed for some rows: how often the clone was seen (once, few, many), or a class if it is expanded.

>-|15|TRBJ2-2|-|TRBV28
TGTGCCAGCAGTTTCGCCGGGGAGAGCACCGGGGAGCTGTTTTTT
CASSFAGESTGELFF
>TRBD2|16|TRBJ2-1|-|TRBV18
TGTGCCAGCTCACCGTCGCGGGGGAGCTCCTACAATGAGCAGTTCTTC
CASSPSRGSSYNEQFF
>TRBD1|15|TRBJ2-1|-|TRBV25-1
TGTGCCAGCAGTCACGCCGGACAGGGGGTTTATGAGCAGTTCTTC
CASSHAGQGVYEQFF
>-|15|TRBJ2-5|-|TRBV5-6
TGTGCCAGCAGCTTGTCGGGAGTAACTGTCGAGACCCAGTACTTC
CASSLSGVTVETQYF
>-|14|TRBJ1-2|-|TRBV30
TGTGCCTGGAGTGCACAGGCCACTAACTATGGCTACACCTTC
CAWSAQATNYGYTF
>TRBD1|13|TRBJ1-2|-|TRBV9
TGTGCCAGCAGAGCCGGGACAGGGATTGGCTACACCTTC
CASRAGTGIGYTF
>TRBD1|14|TRBJ1-1|-|TRBV30
TGTGCCTGCCCTGGAGGGGGCTCAGACACTGAAGCTTTCTTT
CACPGGGSDTEAFF
>TRBD2|15|TRBJ2-5|once|TRBV6-6
TGTGCCAGCAGTAACCGACTAGCCGGTGGGGAGACCCAGTACTTC
CASSNRLAGGETQYF
>-|14|TRBJ1-1|-|TRBV18
TGTGCCAGCTCACCTCGCCGAGCAAGCACTGAAGCTTTCTTT
CASSPRRASTEAFF
>-|15|TRBJ1-1|-|TRBV19
TGTGCCAGTAGTCCCTCGTTGCGAGGTTCGGCTGAAGCTTTCTTT
CASSPSLRGSAEAFF
>TRBD2|16|TRBJ2-5|-|TRBV7-9
TGTGCCAGCAGCCGATTTGGACTAGCGGGAGAAGAGACCCAGTACTTC
CASSRFGLAGEETQYF
>TRBD1|12|TRBJ2-3|-|TRBV7-9
TGTGCCAGCAGCTCAACAGGGGTTACGCAGTATTTT
CASSSTGVTQYF
>-|14|TRBJ1-4|-|TRBV3-1/TRBV3-2
TGTGCCAGCAGCCAAGACGCAACTAATGAAAAACTGTTTTTT
CASSQDATNEKLFF
>TRBD2|16|TRBJ2-7|-|TRBV18
TGTGCCAGCTCACCCGGACTAGCGGGAGAAGGATACGAGCAGTACTTC
CASSPGLAGEGYEQYF
>-|15|TRBJ1-2|-|TRBV6-1
TGTGCCAGCAGTGAACGGGGGGTGTCTAACTATGGCTACACCTTC
CASSERGVSNYGYTF
>-|11|TRBJ2-5|-|TRBV20-1
TGCAGTGCGTCGGGGGAAGAGACCCAGTACTTC
CSASGEETQYF
>-|17|TRBJ2-2|-|TRBV7-9
TGTGCCAGCAGCTTAGGGTACCTAGAGGCGAACACCGGGGAGCTGTTTTTT
CASSLGYLEANTGELFF
>-|14|TRBJ2-7|-|TRBV9
TGTGCCAGCAGCGTAGAGCCTACCCCCGGGGAGCAGTACTTC
CASSVEPTPGEQYF
>TRBD1|17|TRBJ2-2|-|TRBV27
TGTGCCAGCAGTTCCCAATCCGGGACAGGGCTCACCGGGGAGCTGTTTTTT
CASSSQSGTGLTGELFF
>TRBD1|12|TRBJ1-1|-|TRBV12-3/TRBV12-4
TGTGCCACCCAACACCAGGACAGGAAAGCTTTCTTT
CATQHQDRKAFF
>TRBD2|15|TRBJ2-1|-|TRBV5-1
TGCGCCAGCAGCATGATAGCGGGAGTTAAGGGTGAGCAGTTCTTC
CASSMIAGVKGEQFF
>TRBD2|14|TRBJ2-2|-|TRBV6-5
TGTGCCAGCAGAACAAGCGGGGGCACCGGGGAGCTGTTTTTT
CASRTSGGTGELFF
>-|13|TRBJ1-2|-|TRBV5-6
TGTGCCAGCAGTCCTGACAGAGACTATGGCTACACCTTC
CASSPDRDYGYTF
>-|14|TRBJ1-1|-|TRBV6-2/TRBV6-3
TGTGCCAGCAGTTACTCGGACAAGAACACTGAAGCTTTCTTT
CASSYSDKNTEAFF
>TRBD2|16|TRBJ2-2|-|TRBV7-9
TGTGCCAGCAGCCCTCCTAGCGGGAGTAACACCGGGGAGCTGTTTTTT
CASSPPSGSNTGELFF
>TRBD1|15|TRBJ1-5|-|TRBV19
TGTGCCAGTAGGTTGGACAGGGCAGACAATCAGCCCCAGCATTTT
CASRLDRADNQPQHF
>-|14|TRBJ2-2|-|TRBV9
TGTGCCAGCAGCGCGGGAGTACCCACCGGGGAGCTGTTTTTT
CASSAGVPTGELFF
>TRBD1|15|TRBJ1-2|-|TRBV3-1/TRBV3-2
TGTGCCAGCAGCCAAGGGGGACAGGTGAGCTATGGCTACACCTTC
CASSQGGQVSYGYTF
>TRBD1|16|TRBJ2-1|-|TRBV25-1
TGTGCCAGCAGTGCACCCGGGACAGGGAGCTACAATGAGCAGTTCTTC
CASSAPGTGSYNEQFF
>TRBD1|15|TRBJ2-7|-|TRBV20-1
TGCAGTGCTAGTAAAGGCGGACAGGCGGACTACGAGCAGTACTTC
CSASKGGQADYEQYF
>-|21|TRBJ1-2|-|TRBV21-1
TGTGCCAGCAGCAACATCCCCAATAAAGACAAATCGGGACATAGAATCTATGGCTACACCTTC
CASSNIPNKDKSGHRIYGYTF
>-|12|TRBJ2-2|-|TRBV6-2/TRBV6-3
TGTGCCAGCAGTTCGGGGAGGTGGGAGCTGTTTTTT
CASSSGRWELFF
>-|14|TRBJ2-3|-|TRBV2
TGTGCCAGCAGTGAAGGGAGGGGCACAGATACGCAGTATTTT
CASSEGRGTDTQYF
>TRBD2|15|TRBJ2-1|-|TRBV11-2
TGTGCCAGCAGCCCTATTAGTGGGAGGGCCAATGAGCAGTTCTTC
CASSPISGRANEQFF
>TRBD1|13|TRBJ2-5|-|TRBV11-2
TGTGCCAGCAGCCCAGGGGGACCGGAGACCCAGTACTTC
CASSPGGPETQYF
>-|14|TRBJ1-2|-|TRBV15
TGTGCCACCAGCAGGGGGAGAGGGAACTATGGCTACACCTTC
CATSRGRGNYGYTF
>-|17|TRBJ1-6|-|TRBV30
TGTGCCTGGAGTGTACTTGGAGGGGCCGTCGGGAATTCACCCCTCCACTTT
CAWSVLGGAVGNSPLHF
>-|17|TRBJ1-3|-|TRBV9
TGTGCCAGCAGCGTAGTTGGGGGGGCCCTCTCTGGAAACACCATATATTTT
CASSVVGGALSGNTIYF
>TRBD2|15|TRBJ2-7|-|TRBV19
TGTGCCAGTAGTATCCGGACTAGCGGGAGCTACGAGCAGTACTTC
CASSIRTSGSYEQYF
>-|14|TRBJ2-3|-|TRBV5-1
TGCGCCAGCAGCTTGGGACAGCGCACAGATACGCAGTATTTT
CASSLGQRTDTQYF